This T cell receptor (beta chain) was identified during a study of regulatory T cells in long-lasting Graves disease. The V gene's germline CDR1 is MNHEY and CDR2 SVGAGI. Deletions cut 2 bases from V and 6 bases from J, with 17 bases between. The CDR3 is 16 amino acids. Whole-study findings and limits: Persistent Graves' patients showed less TCR diversity than newly diagnosed ones.

The time point is: newly diagnosed GD, antithyroid drugs for less than 3 months. TCR sequences were obtained from RNA taken from PBMCs. Building of the TCR beta libraries involved iRepertoire HTBI primers and Arm-PCR of CDR3 regions. Via MiXCR, TCRdb re-called the multiplex PCR reads, giving one row per CDR3 protein. In the table there are more than 350,000 distinct CDR3 sequences, 15% of which are singletons. About this clonotype itself: Its target is not known.

This sample also appeared in a second study, on T cells in Graves' hyperthyroidism and ophthalmopathy. As that study records: Appearing also in blood were most of the thyroid clonotypes expanded above 0.001.

The sequence derives from a woman aged 30 to 39 with Graves disease. Sequences were derived from peripheral blood mononuclear cells (PBMCs), sampled at new diagnosis, from a patient treated with antithyroid drugs. The gene calls are TRBV6-5 and TRBJ2-1; no firm D call. The DNA for the CDR3 is TGTGCCAGCAGTTACCCGAGCAGGTCGATGGGCAATGAGCAGTTCTTC. It specifies CASSYPSRSMGNEQFF.